This T cell receptor beta chain stems from a study of metastatic and nonmetastatic thyroid tumors. Overall study context: Patients with malignant and benign thyroid disease provided blood and tumor or nodule tissue, whose repertoires were compared. Whole-study results and caveats: Compared with benign nodules, malignant thyroid tumors were reported to have significantly higher TCR beta diversity in both blood and tumor.

TCRdb redid the clone calls on the PCR reads using MiXCR. Of around 30,000 clones in the sample, 23% are singletons; the top ten hold more than 2%. This clone was counted ten times or more. Its target is unknown. Among the patients, none had received any treatment before thyroid surgery. This CDR3 has 18 amino acids. Unmatched junction bases numbered 8, after V lost 3 bases and J lost 0 bases. Germline V gives CDR1 MDHEN, CDR2 SYDVKM. This receptor was obtained from a female donor with papillary thyroid cancer or a benign thyroid nodule (not recorded which). Some clones in this sample may be carry-over from other donors' samples. The chain is built from TRBV28 and TRBJ2-1, with TRBD2 identical over 10 bases. The specimen was blood. The CDR3 nucleotides read TGTGCCAGCAGTTTTGGTGGGCCTAGCGGGAGCTCCTACAATGAGCAGTTCTTC. Protein product: CASSFGGPSGSSYNEQFF. The full variable domain, its missing parts supplied by reference TRBV28 and TRBJ2-1, is DVKVTQSSRYLVKRTGEKVFLECVQDMDHENMFWYRQDPGLGLRLIYFSYDVKMKEKGDIPEGYSVSREKKERFSLILESASTNQTSMYLCASSFGGPSGSSYNEQFFGPGTRLTVL.